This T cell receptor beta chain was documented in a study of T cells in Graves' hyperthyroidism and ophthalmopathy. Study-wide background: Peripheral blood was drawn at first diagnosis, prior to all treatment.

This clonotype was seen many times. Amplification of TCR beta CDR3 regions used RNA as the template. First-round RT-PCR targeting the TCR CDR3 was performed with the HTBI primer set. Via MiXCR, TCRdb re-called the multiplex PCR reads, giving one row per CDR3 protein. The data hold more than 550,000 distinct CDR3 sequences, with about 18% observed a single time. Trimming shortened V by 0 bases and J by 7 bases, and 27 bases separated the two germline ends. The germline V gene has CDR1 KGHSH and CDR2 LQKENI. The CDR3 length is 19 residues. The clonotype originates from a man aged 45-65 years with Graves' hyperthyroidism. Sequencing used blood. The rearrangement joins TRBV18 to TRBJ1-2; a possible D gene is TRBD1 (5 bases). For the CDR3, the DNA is TGTGCCAGCTCACCACCGAATTCACAGAGACAGCACGTTCTTGCTGGCTACACCTTC. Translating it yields CASSPPNSQRQHVLAGYTF.